This T cell receptor (beta chain) was recorded in a study of immune aging and cytomegalovirus after organ transplant (dated by TCRdb to the early 2020s). Regarding the complete study: Every transplant recipient was given three-drug immunosuppression consisting of prednisone, tacrolimus, and mycophenolate.

Details on this clonotype: Its cognate antigen has yet to be identified. Base qualities were left out, and no much larger clone turns up one base away.

What the research found in general, with its limitations: Aged-phenotype cells increased post-transplant regardless of clone size, earlier in large clones (days 200-264) than small clones, following viremia. Since the sequencing data did not include a CD57 measurement, a conservative gene-based definition of aging was used in its place. TEMRA cells made up a larger share of large clones, and the seven largest clones (roughly 2,000 cells) gained aged and TEMRA cells while losing TCM cells.

Receptor libraries were prepared by single-cell sequencing. Data came from an Illumina NovaSeq 6000. The BD Rhapsody Targeted mRNA and AbSeq Reagent Kit, in a microwell format, was used for cell capture and library preparation. The libraries included TCR, sample tags, AbSeq, and targeted mRNA drawn from the Human T-Cell Expression Panel together with custom TOX and TOX2 primers. An Illumina NovaSeq was used to sequence the libraries. Concerning the study's data processing: The analysis covered around 10,000 cells in total, of which approximately 7,100 were CD8 T cells and a few thousand were CD8 T cells with an identifiable TCR CDR3. Raw data were processed with the BD Rhapsody Targeted Analysis Pipeline with V(D)J processing on the Seven Bridges Genomics platform. Quality control, Sample Tag demultiplexing with Lex-BDSMK, clone identification with VDJ Explorer, and Seurat clustering were performed in SeqGeq 1.6.0. Clones comprising <1% of CD8 T cells were considered non-expanded; clones comprising >2.5% of the sample were considered clonal expansions. Starting from the raw public reads, TCRdb applied fastp trimming at Q25, assembled clones with MiXCR and retained in-frame beta chains. Entries that share a CDR3 protein sequence are merged under the most common genes and DNA. TCRdb, not the authors, supplied the V and J calls. Within this sample are roughly 23,000 distinct CDR3 sequences, with more than 35% of them counted one time only. The top ten clonotypes cover around a quarter of the sample.

The sample's time point label, decoded: five sample-tagged time points from pre-transplant (day -1) to day 368 post-transplant, pooled. PBMC were thawed and then stimulated for about twelve hours with a CMV IE-1 overlapping peptide library, with no transport inhibitors added. After thawing, cells were rested overnight and were then stimulated in R10 medium with CD28/CD49d costimulation. The IE-1 peptide library was composed of 15-amino-acid peptides with overlaps of 11 amino acids. Samples from each time point were barcoded using BD Single-Cell Multiplexing Kit Sample Tags, then pooled and stained with sorting antibodies plus oligo-conjugated anti-CD45RA. A BD FACSAria III was used to sort CMV-responsive CD8+CD137+ and CD4+CD154+ T cells at 4-way purity. Blood was drawn into EDTA vacutainers and was processed by Ficoll gradient within 1-24 hours. V is clipped by 5 bases and J by 1 base, and the sequence between their germline boundaries is 5 bases long. From the cysteine through the phenylalanine, the CDR3 covers 13 amino acids. Of all the DNA, just the CDR3 is kept, 39 bases in frame from base 1. Taken from the germline V gene, the CDR1 and CDR2 loops are SGHTA and FQGTGA.

The rearranged segments are TRBV7-3 and TRBJ2-2, with the D segment identity uncertain. Source: CMV peptide-activated CD4+ and CD8+ T cells sorted from blood, taken at five time points, pooled. Read against the paper, the sample's cell subset or site label means: sorted CD8+CD137+ and CD4+CD154+ T cells after about 12 h CMV IE-1 peptide stimulation. The clonotype was recovered from a female donor who had a heart transplant and CMV viremia. The DNA reads TGTGCCAGCAGCCCCAAGAACACCGGGGAGCTGTTTTTT. It translates as CASSPKNTGELFF.